A single sample is the source of the 24 T cell receptor beta chains below, sequenced in a study of human CD8 memory T cell subsets. Production of TCR beta libraries used UMI-labeled 5' RACE as the method. TCRdb re-called the 5' RACE reads and shows each CDR3 protein once, DNA omitted. The sample table includes approximately 7,000 distinct CDR3 sequences. The sequenced sample consisted of CD8+ stem-like memory T cells (TSCM and TCM) sorted from PBMCs. The subset is: stem-like memory CD8 T cells (TSTEM), CCR7+ PD-1- TIGIT-. The receptor set was obtained from a human donor in good health.

The CDR3 region is CASSPWDNHYEQYF. This sequence joins TRBV27 and TRBJ2-7; TCRdb lists TRBD1, though no DNA is available to test this call. There are 14 residues in the CDR3. In germline, CDR1 is MNHEY, CDR2 SMNVEV (reference sequence).

The rearrangement links TRBV20-1 to TRBJ1-1. This CDR3 spans 13 amino acids. Germline loops: CDR1 DFQATT, CDR2 SNEGSKA (reference sequence). CDR3: CSPSRGGSTEAFF.

In terms of frequency, this clonotype is medium-sized. The chain employs TRBV20-1 and TRBJ2-3; TCRdb names TRBD1, which stays unverified in the absence of DNA. The CDR3 extends over 14 amino acids. From germline, CDR1 is DFQATT and CDR2 SNEGSKA (reference sequence). CDR3 amino acids: CSARVQGGTDTQYF.

J is TRBJ2-5 and V is TRBV5-6. CDR1 and CDR2 (germline): SGHDT, YYEEEE. The CDR3 has 13 residues. CDR3 in amino acids: CASSLWAGETQYF.

The V and J genes are TRBV9 and TRBJ2-2. CDR1 and CDR2 from the germline V gene are SGDLS and YYNGEE. The CDR3 contains 13 residues. The CDR3 sequence: CASSVGSPGELFF.

The V call is TRBV20-1, the J call TRBJ2-7; the D call from TCRdb, TRBD1, cannot be confirmed without DNA. Germline V gives CDR1 DFQATT, CDR2 SNEGSKA (reference sequence). The CDR3 runs to 14 residues. CDR3 residues: CSARGRAELNEQYF.

The chain joins TRBV4-3 to TRBJ2-1; TCRdb selects TRBD1, and the lack of DNA leaves this call unchecked. The CDR3 is 14 residues long. Germline CDR1 and CDR2: LGHNA and YSLEER. This CDR3 is CASSQVIGAGLQFF.

This clonotype shows up as medium-sized by frequency. The rearrangement uses TRBV9 and TRBJ1-1; the D call from TCRdb, TRBD1, cannot be confirmed without DNA. Germline V gene data show CDR1 as SGDLS and CDR2 as YYNGEE. The CDR3 has 15 amino acids. CDR3 sequence: CASSEGTGSNTEAFF.

The chain carries TRBV7-9 and TRBJ2-1; TCRdb names TRBD2, which stays unverified in the absence of DNA. Germline-derived CDR1 and CDR2 are SEHNR and FQNEAQ (reference sequence). The CDR3 runs to 13 residues. CDR3 loop: CASSSGRNNEQFF.

CDR3 residues: CAINEGAYEQYF. The rearrangement links TRBV10-3 to TRBJ2-7. The CDR3 consists of 12 residues. Germline-derived CDR1 and CDR2 are ENHRY and SYGVKD.

This clonotype is labeled large based on frequency. The chain links TRBV28 to TRBJ1-1; the TRBD1 assignment by TCRdb is unverifiable without DNA. The CDR3 extends over 13 amino acids. CDR1 and CDR2 from the germline V gene are MDHEN and SYDVKM. The CDR3 loop reads CASSLTGGDEAFF.

Frequency places this clonotype as large. J is TRBJ1-1 and V is TRBV10-1. This CDR3 has 13 residues. Germline V CDR1 and CDR2: WNHNN, SYGVQD (reference sequence). CDR3 sequence reads: CASSARENTEAFF.

V gene TRBV28 combines with J gene TRBJ1-1; TCRdb selects TRBD1, and the lack of DNA leaves this call unchecked. CDR3 length: 13 residues. Germline assignment: CDR1 MDHEN and CDR2 SYDVKM. CDR3 residues: CASSLTGGGEAFF. Full variable domain (rest looked up from reference TRBV28 and TRBJ1-1): DVKVTQSSRYLVKRTGEKVFLECVQDMDHENMFWYRQDPGLGLRLIYFSYDVKMKEKGDIPEGYSVSREKKERFSLILESASTNQTSMYLCASSLTGGGEAFFGQGTRLTVV.

The rearrangement uses TRBV20-1 and TRBJ2-7; TCRdb's D call, TRBD1, is unchecked because there is no DNA. Germline lookup yields CDR1 DFQATT and CDR2 SNEGSKA (reference sequence). The CDR3 is made up of 14 amino acids. This CDR3 reads CSAMGGQGPNEQYF.

This clonotype is called large (0.1 to 1%) based on its frequency. This rearrangement joins TRBV7-9 to TRBJ1-2; TCRdb proposes TRBD1, but this gene call is untestable without DNA. CDR1 is SEHNR and CDR2 is FQNEAQ in the germline V gene (reference sequence). The CDR3 extends over 14 amino acids. The CDR3: CASSFGSGDHGYTF.

CDR3 residues: CASSSRTGSFNQPQHF. V is TRBV28 and J is TRBJ1-5; TCRdb lists TRBD1, though no DNA is available to test this call. This CDR3 has 16 residues. Germline-derived CDR1 and CDR2 are MDHEN and SYDVKM. Looking up the rest from reference TRBV28 and TRBJ1-5 gives the full variable domain: DVKVTQSSRYLVKRTGEKVFLECVQDMDHENMFWYRQDPGLGLRLIYFSYDVKMKEKGDIPEGYSVSREKKERFSLILESASTNQTSMYLCASSSRTGSFNQPQHFGDGTRLSIL.

The CDR3 is CAISEGETQYF. The rearrangement joins TRBV10-3 to TRBJ2-5. Per the germline V gene, CDR1 is ENHRY and CDR2 is SYGVKD. CDR3 length: 11 amino acids.

This sequence joins TRBV7-6 and TRBJ2-1; TCRdb lists TRBD2, though no DNA is available to test this call. Germline assignment: CDR1 SGHVS and CDR2 FNYEAQ. The CDR3 totals 15 residues. CDR3 protein: CASSPGLAGENEQFF. Supplemented by reference TRBV7-6 and TRBJ2-1, the full variable domain reads GAGVSQSPRYKVTKRGQDVALRCDPISGHVSLYWYRQALGQGPEFLTYFNYEAQQDKSGLPNDRFSAERPEGSISTLTIQRTEQRDSAMYRCASSPGLAGENEQFFGPGTRLTVL.

This CDR3 is CASSFEGNYGYTF. V is TRBV28 and J is TRBJ1-2. This CDR3 region has 13 residues. The germline V gene has CDR1 MDHEN and CDR2 SYDVKM.

The CDR3 sequence: CASSPGGFSTEAFF. V usage is TRBV27 and J usage is TRBJ1-1; checking the TCRdb D call of TRBD1 is not possible without DNA. Germline loops: CDR1 MNHEY, CDR2 SMNVEV (reference sequence). This CDR3 comprises 14 residues.

The rearrangement links TRBV6-2 or TRBV6-3 to TRBJ1-4. The CDR3 spans 13 residues. Looked up from germline, CDR1 is MNHEY and CDR2 is SVGEGT. The CDR3 spells CASSQREEEKLFF.

By frequency, this clonotype registers medium-sized (0.01 to 0.1%). The rearrangement uses TRBV20-1 and TRBJ1-2; TCRdb names TRBD1, which stays unverified in the absence of DNA. This CDR3 contains 12 residues. Germline V gives CDR1 DFQATT, CDR2 SNEGSKA (reference sequence). CDR3 loop: CSGPTGNYGYTF.

Considering frequency, this clonotype is medium-sized. The J gene is TRBJ2-4, the V gene TRBV5-6; checking the TCRdb D call of TRBD1 is not possible without DNA. The CDR3 runs 15 residues. Germline CDR1 is SGHDT and CDR2 is YYEEEE. This CDR3 is CASSLVDRAKNIQYF. Full variable domain (missing parts from reference TRBV5-6 and TRBJ2-4): DAGVTQSPTHLIKTRGQQVTLRCSPKSGHDTVSWYQQALGQGPQFIFQYYEEEERQRGNFPDRFSGHQFPNYSSELNVNALLLGDSALYLCASSLVDRAKNIQYFGAGTRLSVL.

The V and J genes are TRBV14 and TRBJ2-1; TCRdb indicates TRBD2, and absent DNA this call remains unverified. The length of the CDR3 is 14 residues. Germline CDR1 is SGHDN and CDR2 is FVKESK. CDR3 amino acids: CASSAGTFYNEQFF.